The entry below describes one T cell receptor beta chain. Its antigen target is currently unknown. No base quality information exists; no much larger clone differs at one position. This specimen belongs to a study of blood T cell repertoires in COVID-19 (TCRdb year 2020). Describing the broader study: Samples covering the acute and convalescent phases of COVID-19 were provided by collaborators in the United States, Italy and Spain. The prospective study material was composed of cDNA or gDNA derived from T cells, B-cell-depleted T cells, or PBMCs. The sample metadata nearly always contained a de-identified subject ID, COVID-19 status, age in years and sex. Deeply sampled blood TCRbeta repertoires from subjects exposed to, actively infected with, or recovered from COVID-19 were included in the dataset. Samples came from the ongoing ImmuneRACE study (first 160 participants) plus 1,254 subjects from 6 global collaborators. The repertoires were released in a freely available public database meant as a resource for research on the immune response to SARS-CoV-2. Where available, HLA class I and class II types were obtained from metadata supplied by the sample provider rather than from assay-based typing.

V is trimmed back by 4 bases and J by 7 bases, and the junction contains 8 bases that no gene match accounts for. The germline V gene specifies SGHTA as CDR1 and FQGNSA as CDR2. Taken from cysteine to phenylalanine, the CDR3 has 14 residues. Here the CDR3 DNA is all that survives: 42 bases in frame from base 1. The immunoSEQ Assay, a bias-controlled multiplex PCR, was used to amplify TCRbeta CDR3 regions from genomic DNA. Per the authors' processing: Within the assay, amplification of reference gene primers was used to estimate how many nucleated cells each sample contained. To quantify the absolute abundance of each unique TCRbeta CDR3 rearrangement, sequence reads were collapsed and filtered. For each sample, productive Simpson clonality was calculated by taking the square root of Simpson's diversity index across productive rearrangements. Imported from immuneACCESS, the table was reduced by TCRdb to in-frame sequences with V and J called. These copies leave out some clones; in studies compared against another copy, an unresolved V gene accounts for under half, and the cause of the remainder is not known. V and J calls plus clone size are reproduced from that table; the DNA served to infer D and trimming. In this sample the table shows 300,000 or so clones, roughly nine tenths of which occur a single time. The ten largest clones add up to 2.6% of the sample.

In the prospective study, participants were about 18 to 100 years old, resided in under 30 geographic areas of the United States, and were enrolled through a virtual design. In the prospective study, cohorts were assigned on the basis of participant-reported clinical history obtained from a screening survey and a study questionnaire. For ImmuneRACE Cohort 3, a participant was defined as recovered based on two consecutive negative NP/OP PCR tests, clearance by a healthcare professional, or resolution of symptoms. Mobile phlebotomists in the prospective study collected whole blood, serum and a nasopharyngeal or oropharyngeal swab from every participant. Participants in the prospective study had the option to provide additional blood draws and questionnaires over an approximately 2-month period. Prospective study blood samples were shipped either frozen or at room temperature before DNA extraction.

Results and caveats for the whole study, not just this receptor: Clinical and demographic metadata were provided uncurated, with the amount varying by source and participant.

The receptor was isolated from a man aged 55 to 70 who had recovered from COVID-19. In this chain, TRBV7-2 is recombined with TRBJ1-2; the junction holds 8 bases that match TRBD1. Sequenced sample: PBMCs or T cells enriched from blood (not recorded which). CDR3 reads: CASSSNRGWGGYTF. The bases are TGTGCCAGCAGCTCAAACAGGGGGTGGGGTGGCTACACCTTC. Where the CDR3 stops, the reference TRBV7-2 and TRBJ1-2 genes take over; the full variable domain is GAGVSQSPSNKVTEKGKDVELRCDPISGHTALYWYRQSLGQGLEFLIYFQGNSAPDKSGLPSDRFSAERTGGSVSTLTIQRTQQEDSAVYLCASSSNRGWGGYTFGSGTRLTVV.